This T cell receptor beta chain came from a study of T cells in Graves' hyperthyroidism and ophthalmopathy. The overall study: Sampling of peripheral blood happened at initial diagnosis, prior to any treatment.

RNA transcripts yielded amplified TCR beta CDR3 regions. Initially, a first-round RT-PCR of the TCR CDR3 employed the HTBI primer set. TCRdb analysed the multiplex PCR reads with MiXCR anew, one entry per CDR3 protein. The sample contains hundreds of thousands of distinct CDR3 sequences, 13% to 15% of which appear only once. Study-wide findings and caveats: Blood also held most thyroid clonotypes expanded beyond 0.001. The model identified upcoming ophthalmopathy a median approximately six months ahead of onset. Ophthalmopathy could be told apart from stable hyperthyroidism with a 13 V-J model.

As to this clonotype: Its antigen is unknown.

Germline loops: CDR1 KGHSH, CDR2 LQKENI. The CDR3 spans 15 residues. Trimming cost V 3 bases and J 9 bases; bases outside gene matches: 5. The chain employs TRBV18 and TRBJ1-6; TRBD1 aligns across 10 bases. This TCR came from a woman aged 45 to 65 with Graves' ophthalmopathy. Input material: blood. The CDR3 reads CASSPGQGVGSPLHF. CDR3 DNA sequence: TGTGCCAGCTCACCCGGACAGGGGGTGGGTTCACCCCTCCACTTT. Together with reference TRBV18 and TRBJ1-6, the CDR3 gives the full variable domain: NAGVMQNPRHLVRRRGQEARLRCSPMKGHSHVYWYRQLPEEGLKFMVYLQKENIIDESGMPKERFSAEFPKEGPSILRIQQVVRGDSAAYFCASSPGQGVGSPLHFGNGTRLTVT.